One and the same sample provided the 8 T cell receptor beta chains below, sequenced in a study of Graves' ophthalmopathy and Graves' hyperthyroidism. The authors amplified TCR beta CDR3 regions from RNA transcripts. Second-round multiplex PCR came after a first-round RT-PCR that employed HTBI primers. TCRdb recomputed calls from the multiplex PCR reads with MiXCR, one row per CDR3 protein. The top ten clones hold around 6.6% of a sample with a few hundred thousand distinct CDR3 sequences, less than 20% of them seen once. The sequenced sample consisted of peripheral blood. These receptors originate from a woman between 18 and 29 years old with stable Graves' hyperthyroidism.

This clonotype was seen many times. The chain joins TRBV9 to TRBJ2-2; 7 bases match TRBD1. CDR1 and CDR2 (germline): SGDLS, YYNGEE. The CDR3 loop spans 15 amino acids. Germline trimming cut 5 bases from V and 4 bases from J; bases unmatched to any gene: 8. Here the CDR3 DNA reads TGTGCCAGCAGGTCAGATAGGGGGCCCACCGGGGAGCTGTTTTTT. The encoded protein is CASRSDRGPTGELFF. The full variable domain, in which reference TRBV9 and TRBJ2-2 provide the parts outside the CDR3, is DSGVTQTPKHLITATGQRVTLRCSPRSGDLSVYWYQQSLDQGLQFLIQYYNGEERAKGNILERFSAQQFPDLHSELNLSSLELGDSALYFCASRSDRGPTGELFFGEGSRLTVL.

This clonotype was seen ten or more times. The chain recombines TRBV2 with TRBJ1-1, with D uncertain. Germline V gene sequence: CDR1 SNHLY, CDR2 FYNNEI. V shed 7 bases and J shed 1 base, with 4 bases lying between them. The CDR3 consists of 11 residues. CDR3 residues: CASKGNTEAFF. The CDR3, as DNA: TGTGCCAGCAAAGGGAACACTGAAGCTTTCTTT.

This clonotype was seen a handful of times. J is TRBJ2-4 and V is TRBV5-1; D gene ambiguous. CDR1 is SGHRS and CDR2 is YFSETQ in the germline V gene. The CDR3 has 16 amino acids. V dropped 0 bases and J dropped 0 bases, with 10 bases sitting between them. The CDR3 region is CASSLERPIAKNIQYF. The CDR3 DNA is TGCGCCAGCAGCTTGGAAAGGCCGATAGCCAAAAACATTCAGTACTTC.

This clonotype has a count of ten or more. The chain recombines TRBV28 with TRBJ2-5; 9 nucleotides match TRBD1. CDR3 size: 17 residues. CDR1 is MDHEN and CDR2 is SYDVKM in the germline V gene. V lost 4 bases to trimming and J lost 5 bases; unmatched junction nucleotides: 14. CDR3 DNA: TGTGCCAGCAGTTCCCTCCCACGGGACAGGGCCCGGGAGACCCAGTACTTC. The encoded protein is CASSSLPRDRARETQYF.

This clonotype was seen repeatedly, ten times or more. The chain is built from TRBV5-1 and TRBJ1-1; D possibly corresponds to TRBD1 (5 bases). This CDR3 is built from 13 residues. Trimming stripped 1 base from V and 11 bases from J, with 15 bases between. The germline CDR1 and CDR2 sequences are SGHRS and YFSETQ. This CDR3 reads CASSLMGGEGAFF. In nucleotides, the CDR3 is TGCGCCAGCAGCTTGATGGGGGGGGAAGGGGCTTTCTTT. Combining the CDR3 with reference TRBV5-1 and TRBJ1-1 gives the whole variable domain KAGVTQTPRYLIKTRGQQVTLSCSPISGHRSVSWYQQTPGQGLQFLFEYFSETQRNKGNFPGRFSGRQFSNSRSEMNVSTLELGDSALYLCASSLMGGEGAFFGQGTRLTVV.

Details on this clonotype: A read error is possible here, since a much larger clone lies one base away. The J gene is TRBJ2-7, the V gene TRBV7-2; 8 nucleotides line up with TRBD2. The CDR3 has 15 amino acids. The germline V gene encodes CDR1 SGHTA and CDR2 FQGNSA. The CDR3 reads CASSDTGTRSYEQCF. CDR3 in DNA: TGTGCCAGCAGTGACACCGGGACTAGAAGCTACGAGCAGTGCTTC. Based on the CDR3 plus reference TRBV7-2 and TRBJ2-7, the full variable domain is GAGVSQSPSNKVTEKGKDVELRCDPISGHTALYWYRQSLGQGLEFLIYFQGNSAPDKSGLPSDRFSAERTGGSVSTLTIQRTQQEDSAVYLCASSDTGTRSYEQCFGPGTRLTVT.

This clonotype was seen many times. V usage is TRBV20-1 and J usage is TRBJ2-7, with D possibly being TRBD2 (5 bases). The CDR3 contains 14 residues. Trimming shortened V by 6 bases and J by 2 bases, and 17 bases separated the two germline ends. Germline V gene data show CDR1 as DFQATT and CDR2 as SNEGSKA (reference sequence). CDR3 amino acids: CSAPSGSPPYEQYF. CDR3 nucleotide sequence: TGCAGTGCCCCGTCGGGGTCACCTCCCTACGAGCAGTACTTC.

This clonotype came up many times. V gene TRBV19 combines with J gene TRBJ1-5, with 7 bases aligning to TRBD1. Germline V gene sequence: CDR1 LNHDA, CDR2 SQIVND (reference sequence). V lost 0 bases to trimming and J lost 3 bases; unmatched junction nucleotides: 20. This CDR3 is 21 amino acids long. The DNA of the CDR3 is TGTGCCAGTAGTATAGACGGGTTATTTGACAGGGAAGTGTCGGCCAATCAGCCCCAGCATTTT. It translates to CASSIDGLFDREVSANQPQHF.